This T cell receptor beta chain was observed in a study of PD-L1 blockade in urothelial cancer. Study-level information: At 6 weeks and at 3 weeks (second dose) after treatment start, blood was analyzed.

The CDR3 loop spans 17 amino acids. Between the trimmed V and J ends, which lost 0 bases and 1 base, there was a span of 13 bases. Germline loops: CDR1 SGHVT, CDR2 SQSDAQ. PCRs each included synthetic TCR analog templates spiked in. Assay: immunoSEQ multiplex PCR; the TCRdb copy retains only in-frame clones and omits some. The repertoire includes 70,000 or so clones, approximately 87% of them detected once, and approximately 4.5% sits in the top ten. Details on this clone: What it recognizes is unknown.

Time point noted: pretreatment peripheral blood. Study-wide results and caveats: Durable benefit accompanied greater 3-week expansion of tumor-associated blood clones.

This receptor was obtained from a man between 65 and 85 years old with urothelial cancer. Sequences were derived from PBMCs, sampled around atezolizumab (anti-PD-L1) treatment. V is TRBV7-4 and J is TRBJ1-5, with D maybe TRBD1 (6 bases). The DNA of the CDR3 is TGTGCCAGCAGCTTAGCGCTAGGGGGAATCAGCAATCAGCCCCAGCATTTT. The encoded protein is CASSLALGGISNQPQHF.